One sample yielded the 20 T cell receptor beta chains listed below, sequenced in a study of T-cell memory formation after mild COVID-19. TCRdb passed the 5' RACE reads through MiXCR, listing each CDR3 protein once. Among just over 400,000 distinct CDR3 sequences listed, about 22% were seen once. The sample taken for sequencing was PBMCs or a T cell subset sorted from them (not recorded which). Receptors were obtained from an adult woman who had mild COVID-19 (a few samples of this study predate the infection). Cell type and time point are not known.

This clonotype was counted a few times. The V and J genes are TRBV18 and TRBJ2-3; 10 bases match TRBD2. CDR3 size: 16 residues. Per the germline V gene, CDR1 is KGHSH and CDR2 is LQKENI. V dropped 0 bases and J dropped 2; count of bases not matched to a gene: 2. The CDR3 loop reads CASSPPGTSATDTQYF. CDR3 bases: TGTGCCAGCTCACCACCTGGGACTAGCGCCACAGATACGCAGTATTTT.

The chain combines TRBV7-2 with TRBJ2-5; D gene uncertain. The CDR3 has 13 amino acids. Germline V lookup: CDR1 SGHTA, CDR2 FQGNSA. V gave up 0 bases and J gave up 4 bases, with 6 bases separating them. CDR3 in DNA: TGTGCCAGCAGCTTAGCCCAGATAGAGACCCAGTACTTC. This sequence encodes CASSLAQIETQYF.

This clonotype was seen a handful of times. The genes are TRBV25-1 and TRBJ2-2; D is ambiguous. The CDR3 extends over 15 amino acids. Germline loops: CDR1 MGHDK, CDR2 SYGVNS. V was cut by 1 base and J by 3 bases, with 9 bases left in between. The CDR3 DNA is TGTGCCAGCAGTGAATTCTCAGTTGACACCGGGGAGCTGTTTTTT. This encodes CASSEFSVDTGELFF. Full variable domain (missing parts from reference TRBV25-1 and TRBJ2-2): EADIYQTPRYLVIGTGKKITLECSQTMGHDKMYWYQQDPGMELHLIHYSYGVNSTEKGDLSSESTVSRIRTEHFPLTLESARPSHTSQYLCASSEFSVDTGELFFGEGSRLTVL.

This clonotype came up a few times. This chain connects TRBV11-3 to TRBJ2-1; D uncertain. The ends were cut back, 5 bases at V and 15 bases at J, with 14 bases in the middle. Germline V gene data show CDR1 as SGHNT and CDR2 as YENEEA. The CDR3 contains 11 residues. CDR3 bases: TGTGCCAGCAGCCTAGTAAGCGCCCCGTTCTTC. It translates to CASSLVSAPFF.

The chain links TRBV28 to TRBJ2-3; TRBD1 or TRBD2 may be the D gene (5 bases each). Trimming pared 8 bases from V and 2 bases from J, leaving 14 bases between. The germline gives CDR1 MDHEN, CDR2 SYDVKM. The CDR3 consists of 14 residues. This chain's CDR3 is CASLKPGPTDTQYF. CDR3 bases: TGTGCCAGCCTAAAGCCGGGACCCACAGATACGCAGTATTTT.

This clonotype was detected a few times. The chain recombines TRBV12-5 with TRBJ1-5; TRBD1 aligns across 7 bases. J gave up 7 bases and V 4 bases, and 4 bases lay outside the gene matches. There are 13 residues in the CDR3. Germline CDR1 is LGHNT and CDR2 is FRNRAP. As DNA, the CDR3 is TGTGCTAGTGGTTCAGGGGGATTCCAGCCCCAGCATTTT. Translated: CASGSGGFQPQHF.

This clonotype appeared a few times. The chain uses TRBV24-1 and TRBJ2-1, with TRBD2 matching 9 bases. The CDR3 is made up of 15 amino acids. Germline CDR1 and CDR2: KGHDR and SFDVKD. Trimming cost V 9 bases and J 6 bases; bases outside gene matches: 11. CDR3 bases: TGTGCCACCCGGCCGACGGAAGCGGGAGGCAATGAGCAGTTCTTC. Protein product: CATRPTEAGGNEQFF.

This clonotype was observed a few times. CDR3 in amino acids: CASSSPGTRGYEQYF. In nucleotides, the CDR3 is TGTGCCAGCAGCTCCCCGGGGACTAGGGGATACGAGCAGTACTTC. The chain combines TRBV7-9 with TRBJ2-7; the match to TRBD2 covers 8 bases. The J segment lost 4 bases and the V segment lost 4 bases, leaving 9 bases of the junction unmatched. The CDR3 runs 15 residues. CDR1 SEHNR and CDR2 FQNEAQ come from the germline V gene (reference sequence).

J is TRBJ2-6 and V is TRBV7-2; D not resolved. The CDR3 extends over 13 amino acids. Trimming stripped 2 bases from V and 4 bases from J, with 3 bases between. Per the germline V gene, CDR1 is SGHTA and CDR2 is FQGNSA. CDR3 coding DNA: TGTGCCAGCAGCTTATTAGGGGCCAACGTCCTGACTTTC. This codes for CASSLLGANVLTF.

This rearrangement joins TRBV11-1 to TRBJ1-1, with D perhaps matching TRBD1 (6 bases). The germline gives CDR1 SGHAT, CDR2 FQDESV (reference sequence). This CDR3 comprises 11 residues. As DNA, the CDR3 is TGTGCAGGGGGGGGAGGTACTGAAGCTTTCTTT. Translating gives CAGGGGTEAFF.

This chain joins TRBV7-2 and TRBJ2-5, with D tentatively TRBD2 (5 bases). The CDR3 is 14 amino acids. V was cut by 2 bases and J by 4 bases, with 11 bases left in between. Germline CDR1 SGHTA, CDR2 FQGNSA. The CDR3 loop reads CASSLWDEGETQYF. The CDR3 DNA reads as TGTGCCAGCAGCTTATGGGATGAGGGAGAGACCCAGTACTTC.

This clonotype was counted between two and nine times. The rearrangement links TRBV18 to TRBJ2-5, with 8 bases fitting TRBD2. The CDR3 sequence is 14 residues long. J gave up 5 bases and V 1 base, and 3 bases lay outside the gene matches. CDR1 is KGHSH and CDR2 is LQKENI in the germline V gene. DNA for the CDR3: TGTGCCAGCTCACCACTCAGCGGGAGCGAGACCCAGTACTTC. Amino acid sequence: CASSPLSGSETQYF.

The rearrangement links TRBV12-3 or TRBV12-4 to TRBJ1-5; D might be TRBD1 (5 bases). The V end was cut by 0 bases, the J end by 4 bases, with 13 bases between. This CDR3 region has 16 residues. CDR3 DNA: TGTGCCAGCAGTTTAGCGGGCCAGGGTGGTAATCAGCCCCAGCATTTT. This encodes CASSLAGQGGNQPQHF.

This clonotype was detected a few times. The chain joins TRBV6-6 to TRBJ2-1, with D hard to call. This CDR3 has 14 residues. Trimming pared 4 bases from V and 4 bases from J, leaving 11 bases between. The germline gives CDR1 MNHNY, CDR2 SVGAGI (reference sequence). Here the CDR3 DNA reads TGTGCCAGCAGTTTGAGTACGGTATACAATGAGCAGTTCTTC. Translation gives CASSLSTVYNEQFF.

The V call is TRBV7-9, the J call TRBJ2-3, with TRBD2 matching over 7 bases. Germline CDR1 is SEHNR and CDR2 is FQNEAQ (reference sequence). This CDR3 has 15 amino acids. The trim removed 10 bases at V and 1 base at J, leaving 11 bases unmatched. CDR3: CATSWEGHGTDTQYF. The CDR3 bases are TGTGCCACCAGTTGGGAGGGCCACGGCACAGATACGCAGTATTTT.

This clonotype has just a few counts. The chain joins TRBV20-1 to TRBJ1-2; D is perhaps TRBD1 (6 bases). The germline V gene has CDR1 DFQATT and CDR2 SNEGSKA (reference sequence). Trimming took 3 bases from V and 5 from J, leaving 10 bases between them. CDR3 size: 12 residues. In DNA, the CDR3 is TGCAGTGCTAGTTGGGGGGCTTATGGCTACACCTTC. Protein: CSASWGAYGYTF.

This chain uses TRBV4-3 with TRBJ1-2; D gene uncertain. The CDR3 is 18 amino acids. Trimming took 6 bases from V and 1 from J, leaving 24 bases between them. Germline loops: CDR1 LGHNA, CDR2 YSLEER. CDR3 sequence: CASRLTVSEGGGNYGYTF. The CDR3 coding sequence is TGCGCCAGCAGACTCACCGTGAGCGAGGGAGGCGGTAACTATGGCTACACCTTC.

The CDR3, as DNA: TGTGCCAGCAGCTCCCACCTTGGGCAGGGGGAGGCAGATACGCAGTATTTT. Amino acid sequence: CASSSHLGQGEADTQYF. V is TRBV9 and J is TRBJ2-3, with D tentatively TRBD1 (7 bases). This CDR3 region has 17 residues. Deletions cut 4 bases from V and 4 bases from J, with 22 bases between. Germline loops: CDR1 SGDLS, CDR2 YYNGEE.

This sequence joins TRBV30 and TRBJ2-7, with 8 bases matching TRBD1. The CDR3 sequence is 13 residues long. In germline, CDR1 is GTSNPN, CDR2 SVGIG (reference sequence). Trimming at V came to 7 bases and at J to 4 bases, leaving 9 bases not matched to a gene. The CDR3 DNA is TGTGCCTCCGCCGGGACAGGAGTGTACGAGCAGTACTTC. Translation: CASAGTGVYEQYF.

V gene TRBV6-2 or TRBV6-3 combines with J gene TRBJ2-3, with 7 positions matching TRBD2. Germline V gene sequence: CDR1 MNHEY, CDR2 SVGEGT. The V and J ends lost 6 bases and 4 bases, in that order; junction bases with no gene match: 10. This CDR3 spans 15 amino acids. The CDR3 DNA reads TGTGCCAGCAGCCTACTAGCGCCGACCCCAGATACGCAGTATTTT. Translated, it gives CASSLLAPTPDTQYF.